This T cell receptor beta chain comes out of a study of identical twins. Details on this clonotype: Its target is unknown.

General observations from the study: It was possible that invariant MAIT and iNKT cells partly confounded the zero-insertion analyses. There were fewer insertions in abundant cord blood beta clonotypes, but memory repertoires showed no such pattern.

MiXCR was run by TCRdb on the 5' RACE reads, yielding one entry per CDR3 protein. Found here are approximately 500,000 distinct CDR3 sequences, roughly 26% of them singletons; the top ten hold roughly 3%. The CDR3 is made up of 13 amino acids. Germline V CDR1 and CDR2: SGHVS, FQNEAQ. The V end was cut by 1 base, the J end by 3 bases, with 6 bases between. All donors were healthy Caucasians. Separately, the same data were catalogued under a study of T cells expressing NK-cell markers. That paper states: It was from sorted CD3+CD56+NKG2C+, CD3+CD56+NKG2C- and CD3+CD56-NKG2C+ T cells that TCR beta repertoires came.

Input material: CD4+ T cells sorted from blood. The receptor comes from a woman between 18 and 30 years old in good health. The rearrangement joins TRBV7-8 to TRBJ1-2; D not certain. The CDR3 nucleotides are TGTGCCAGCAGCTTAGGGGAACACTATGGCTACACCTTC. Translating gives CASSLGEHYGYTF.